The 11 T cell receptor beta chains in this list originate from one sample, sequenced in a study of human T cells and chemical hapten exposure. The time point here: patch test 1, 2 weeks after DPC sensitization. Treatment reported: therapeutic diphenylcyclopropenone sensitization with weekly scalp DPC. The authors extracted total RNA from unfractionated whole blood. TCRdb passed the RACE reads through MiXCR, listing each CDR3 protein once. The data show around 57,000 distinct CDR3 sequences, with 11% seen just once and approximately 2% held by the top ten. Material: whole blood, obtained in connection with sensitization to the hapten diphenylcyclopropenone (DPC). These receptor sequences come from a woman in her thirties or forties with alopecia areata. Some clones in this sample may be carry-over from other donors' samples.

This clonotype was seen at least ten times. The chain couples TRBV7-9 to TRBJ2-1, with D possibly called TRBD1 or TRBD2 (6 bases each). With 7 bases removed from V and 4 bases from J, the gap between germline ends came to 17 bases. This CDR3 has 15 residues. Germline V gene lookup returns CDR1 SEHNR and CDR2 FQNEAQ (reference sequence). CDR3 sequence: CASIHRGQPYNEQFF. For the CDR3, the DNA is TGTGCCAGCATCCACCGGGGGCAGCCTTACAATGAGCAGTTCTTC. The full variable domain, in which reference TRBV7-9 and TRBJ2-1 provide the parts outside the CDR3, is DTGVSQNPRHKITKRGQNVTFRCDPISEHNRLYWYRQTLGQGPEFLTYFQNEAQLEKSRLLSDRFSAERPKGSFSTLEIQRTEQGDSAMYLCASIHRGQPYNEQFFGPGTRLTVL.

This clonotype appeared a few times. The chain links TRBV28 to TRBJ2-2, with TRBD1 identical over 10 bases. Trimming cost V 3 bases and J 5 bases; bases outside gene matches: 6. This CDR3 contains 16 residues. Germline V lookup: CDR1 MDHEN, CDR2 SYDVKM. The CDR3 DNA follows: TGTGCCAGCAGTTTTGGGGACAGGGGATCGACCGGGGAGCTGTTTTTT. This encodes CASSFGDRGSTGELFF.

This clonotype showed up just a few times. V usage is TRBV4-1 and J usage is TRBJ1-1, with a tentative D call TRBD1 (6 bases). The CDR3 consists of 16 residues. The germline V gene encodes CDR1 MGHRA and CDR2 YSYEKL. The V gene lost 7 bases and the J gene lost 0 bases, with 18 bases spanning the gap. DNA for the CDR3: TGCGCCAGCAACCAGGGACATAGCGTCTTGAACACTGAAGCTTTCTTT. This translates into CASNQGHSVLNTEAFF.

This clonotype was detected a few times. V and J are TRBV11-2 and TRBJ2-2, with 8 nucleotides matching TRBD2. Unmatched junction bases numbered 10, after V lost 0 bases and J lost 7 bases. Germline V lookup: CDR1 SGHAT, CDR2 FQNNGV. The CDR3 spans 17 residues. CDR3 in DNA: TGTGCCAGCAGCTTAGATGCTTTGCTAGCGGGCGGCGGGGAGCTGTTTTTT. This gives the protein CASSLDALLAGGGELFF.

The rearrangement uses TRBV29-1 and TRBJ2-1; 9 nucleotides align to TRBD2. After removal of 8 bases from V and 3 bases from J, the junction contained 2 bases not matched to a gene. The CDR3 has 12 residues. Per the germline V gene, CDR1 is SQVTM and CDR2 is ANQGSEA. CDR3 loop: CSTSGLYNEQFF. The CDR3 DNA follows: TGCAGCACTAGCGGGCTCTACAATGAGCAGTTCTTC.

CDR3 sequence (DNA): TGTGCCAGCAGCCAACCAGTGACACCCACTGAAGCTTTCTTT. Its translation: CASSQPVTPTEAFF. The chain couples TRBV4-2 to TRBJ1-1; D uncertain. The CDR3 covers 14 residues. Trimming took off 2 bases at V and 4 bases at J, with 11 bases between the two ends. The germline CDR1 and CDR2 sequences are LGHNA and YNFKEQ.

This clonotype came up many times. The CDR3 loop reads CASSSQNRGPPPDTQYF. CDR3 DNA: TGTGCCAGCAGTTCCCAGAACAGGGGGCCCCCCCCAGATACGCAGTATTTT. The chain carries TRBV27 and TRBJ2-3; 9 bases align to TRBD1. The CDR3 length is 17 residues. Germline-derived CDR1 and CDR2 are MNHEY and SMNVEV (reference sequence). Trimming removed 4 bases from V and 4 bases from J; junction bases left unmatched: 12.

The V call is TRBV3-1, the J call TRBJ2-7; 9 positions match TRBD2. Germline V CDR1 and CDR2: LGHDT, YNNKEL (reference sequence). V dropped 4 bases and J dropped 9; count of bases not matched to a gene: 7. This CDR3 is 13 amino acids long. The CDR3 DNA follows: TGTGCCAGCAGCCCAGGACTAGCGAAGGTGCAGTACTTC. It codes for CASSPGLAKVQYF.

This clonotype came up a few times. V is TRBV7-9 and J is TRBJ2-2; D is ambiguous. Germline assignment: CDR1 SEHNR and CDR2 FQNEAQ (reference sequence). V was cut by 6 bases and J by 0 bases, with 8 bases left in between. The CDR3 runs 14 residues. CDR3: CASSQFANTGELFF. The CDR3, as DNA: TGTGCCAGCAGTCAATTCGCGAACACCGGGGAGCTGTTTTTT.

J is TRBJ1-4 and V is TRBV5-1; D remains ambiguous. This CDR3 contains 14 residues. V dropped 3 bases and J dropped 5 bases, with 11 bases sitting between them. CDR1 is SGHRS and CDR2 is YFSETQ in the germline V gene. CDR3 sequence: CASSYAAPNEKLFF. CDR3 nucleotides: TGCGCCAGCAGCTACGCAGCGCCCAATGAAAAACTGTTTTTT.

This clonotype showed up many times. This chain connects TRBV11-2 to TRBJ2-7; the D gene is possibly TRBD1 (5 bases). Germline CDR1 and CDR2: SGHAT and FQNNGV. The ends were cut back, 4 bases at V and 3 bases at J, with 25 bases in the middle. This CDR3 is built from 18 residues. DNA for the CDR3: TGTGCCAGCAGCTCTATGCCCTCCCTTAGGACACTCGGCTACGAGCAGTACTTC. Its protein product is CASSSMPSLRTLGYEQYF.